This TCR beta chain was retrieved from a study of T cell responses to AZD1222 COVID-19 vaccine. Overall study findings and caveats: AZD1222 recipients seropositive at baseline numbered only six or seven. A rise in Spike-specific TCR breadth and depth followed two AZD1222 doses. Repertoire sampling happened only post peak T cell response. The CD4 TCRs associated with vaccination extended across spike and predominated at 160-218 and 743-854.

The CDR3 is 15 residues long. Looked up from germline, CDR1 is MDHEN and CDR2 is SYDVKM. V lost 8 bases and J 1 base, leaving 18 bases between the germline ends. This table comes from immunoSEQ multiplex PCR, and its TCRdb copy is limited to in-frame clones, with some not included. The sample carries some 100,000 clones, approximately 91% recorded once. This clone was seen once. What it binds is not known. The receptor's source is an adult in good health. The rearrangement links TRBV28 to TRBJ2-7; D possibly corresponds to TRBD1 (5 bases). The specimen was peripheral blood, collected on day 0 of AZD1222 vaccination. CDR3: CASALRVMGSYEQYF. CDR3 sequence (DNA): TGTGCCAGCGCCCTCAGGGTAATGGGATCCTACGAGCAGTACTTC.